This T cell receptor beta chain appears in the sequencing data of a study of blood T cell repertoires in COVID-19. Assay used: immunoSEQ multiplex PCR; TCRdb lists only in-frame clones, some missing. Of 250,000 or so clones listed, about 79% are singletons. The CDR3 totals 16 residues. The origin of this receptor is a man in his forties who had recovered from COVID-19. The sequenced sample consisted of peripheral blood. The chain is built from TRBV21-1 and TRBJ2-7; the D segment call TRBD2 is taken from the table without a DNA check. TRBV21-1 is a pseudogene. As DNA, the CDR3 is TGTGCCAGCAGCAAAGAGTATCCCGTCGGGAGCGTCGAGCAGTACTTC. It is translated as CASSKEYPVGSVEQYF.